Listed below are T cell receptor beta chains from one sample, sequenced in a study of shared clonotypes between healthy human individuals. Sequenced by immunoSEQ multiplex PCR; TCRdb stores in-frame clones only, minus some. This sample has 1.6 million or so clones, with approximately 96% found just once. Input material: naive CD4+ T cells sorted from blood. The receptors were gathered from a man between 25 and 39 years old in good health. CDR3s include the opening cysteine and the closing phenylalanine or tryptophan. Fields, in order: D gene, J gene, clone size, V gene, CDR3 protein, CDR3 DNA. A D gene is named only where the DNA matches it firmly. Rows may omit the clone size; those that give it use once, few, many or a size class.

d_call: TRBD2; j_call: TRBJ2-7; clone_size: -; v_call: TRBV7-6; cdr3_aa: CASSLSSSGTYEQYF; cdr3_nt: TGTGCCAGCAGCTTATCTTCTAGCGGGACCTACGAGCAGTACTTC
d_call: TRBD2; j_call: TRBJ2-3; clone_size: -; v_call: TRBV10-3; cdr3_aa: CAISEWLAGEDTQYF; cdr3_nt: TGTGCCATCAGTGAGTGGCTAGCGGGAGAAGATACGCAGTATTTT
d_call: TRBD2; j_call: TRBJ2-3; clone_size: -; v_call: TRBV10-1; cdr3_aa: CASGRTSELDTQYF; cdr3_nt: TGCGCCAGCGGGCGGACTAGCGAATTAGATACGCAGTATTTT
d_call: -; j_call: TRBJ2-6; clone_size: -; v_call: TRBV4-1; cdr3_aa: CASSQDPGVLSGANVLTF; cdr3_nt: TGCGCCAGCAGCCAAGATCCGGGAGTCCTCTCTGGGGCCAACGTCCTGACTTTC
d_call: -; j_call: TRBJ2-1; clone_size: -; v_call: TRBV7-9; cdr3_aa: CASTPGSSYNEQFF; cdr3_nt: TGTGCCAGCACCCCCGGGAGCTCCTACAATGAGCAGTTCTTC
d_call: -; j_call: TRBJ2-2; clone_size: once; v_call: TRBV5-1; cdr3_aa: CASSLLASTGELFF; cdr3_nt: TGCGCCAGCAGCTTGTTAGCGTCCACCGGGGAGCTGTTTTTT
d_call: -; j_call: TRBJ2-5; clone_size: -; v_call: TRBV7-2; cdr3_aa: CASSQNRGLGETQYF; cdr3_nt: TGTGCCAGCAGCCAGAATCGGGGGCTTGGGGAGACCCAGTACTTC
d_call: -; j_call: TRBJ2-7; clone_size: -; v_call: TRBV4-1; cdr3_aa: CASSQDGPGAGQTYEQYF; cdr3_nt: TGCGCCAGCAGCCAAGACGGGCCCGGAGCGGGCCAGACCTACGAGCAGTACTTC
d_call: TRBD2; j_call: TRBJ2-2; clone_size: few; v_call: TRBV10-1; cdr3_aa: CASSDLAGAANTGELFF; cdr3_nt: TGCGCCAGCAGTGACCTAGCGGGAGCCGCGAACACCGGGGAGCTGTTTTTT
d_call: TRBD2; j_call: TRBJ2-7; clone_size: -; v_call: TRBV27; cdr3_aa: CASSKLAGNYEQYF; cdr3_nt: TGTGCCAGCAGTAAACTAGCGGGAAACTACGAGCAGTACTTC
d_call: -; j_call: TRBJ2-2; clone_size: -; v_call: TRBV28; cdr3_aa: CASSFPTGYGELFF; cdr3_nt: TGTGCCAGCAGTTTTCCAACAGGGTACGGGGAGCTGTTTTTT
d_call: -; j_call: TRBJ1-1; clone_size: -; v_call: TRBV18; cdr3_aa: CASSPPGDTEAFF; cdr3_nt: TGTGCCAGCTCACCACCTGGGGACACTGAAGCTTTCTTT
d_call: -; j_call: TRBJ2-4; clone_size: -; v_call: TRBV18; cdr3_aa: CASSPPRGKNIQYF; cdr3_nt: TGTGCCAGCTCACCCCCTCGAGGAAAAAACATTCAGTACTTC
d_call: -; j_call: TRBJ2-3; clone_size: once; v_call: TRBV7-9; cdr3_aa: CASSLGRRGDTQYF; cdr3_nt: TGTGCCAGCAGCTTAGGGAGGAGGGGAGATACGCAGTATTTT
d_call: TRBD1; j_call: TRBJ1-4; clone_size: -; v_call: TRBV5-1; cdr3_aa: CASSLGAGGAIGEKLFF; cdr3_nt: TGCGCCAGCAGCTTGGGGGCAGGGGGCGCGATAGGTGAAAAACTGTTTTTT
d_call: -; j_call: TRBJ2-1; clone_size: -; v_call: TRBV19; cdr3_aa: CASSISGSSNEQFF; cdr3_nt: TGTGCCAGTAGCATCTCCGGGAGTTCCAATGAGCAGTTCTTC
d_call: TRBD2; j_call: TRBJ2-3; clone_size: -; v_call: TRBV19; cdr3_aa: CASSMIPGAGAGADTQYF; cdr3_nt: TGTGCCAGTAGTATGATTCCCGGAGCGGGAGCTGGGGCAGATACGCAGTATTTT
d_call: TRBD1; j_call: TRBJ1-1; clone_size: -; v_call: TRBV5-1; cdr3_aa: CASSLRTGNTEAFF; cdr3_nt: TGCGCCAGCAGCCTAAGGACAGGAAACACTGAAGCTTTCTTT
d_call: -; j_call: TRBJ2-2; clone_size: -; v_call: TRBV18; cdr3_aa: CASSLLSDTGELFF; cdr3_nt: TGTGCCAGCTCACTACTCTCGGACACCGGGGAGCTGTTTTTT
d_call: -; j_call: TRBJ1-1; clone_size: few; v_call: TRBV7-2; cdr3_aa: CASSPYLEAFF; cdr3_nt: TGTGCCAGCAGCCCTTACCTTGAAGCTTTCTTT
d_call: TRBD1; j_call: TRBJ2-3; clone_size: -; v_call: TRBV14; cdr3_aa: CASSQRRTGPTDTQYF; cdr3_nt: TGTGCCAGCAGCCAAAGAAGGACAGGCCCCACAGATACGCAGTATTTT
d_call: TRBD1; j_call: TRBJ1-5; clone_size: -; v_call: TRBV28; cdr3_aa: CASSLGQGQGAIQPQHF; cdr3_nt: TGTGCCAGCAGTCTAGGGCAGGGCCAGGGGGCCATTCAGCCCCAGCATTTT
d_call: -; j_call: TRBJ2-3; clone_size: -; v_call: TRBV7-2; cdr3_aa: CASSALDFADTQYF; cdr3_nt: TGTGCCAGCAGCGCCCTAGATTTCGCAGATACGCAGTATTTT
d_call: TRBD1; j_call: TRBJ2-3; clone_size: once; v_call: TRBV9; cdr3_aa: CASSAPDRGIDTQYF; cdr3_nt: TGTGCCAGCAGCGCCCCAGACAGGGGGATAGATACGCAGTATTTT
d_call: TRBD2; j_call: TRBJ2-7; clone_size: -; v_call: TRBV7-6; cdr3_aa: CASSQGLAEPYEQYF; cdr3_nt: TGTGCCAGCAGTCAAGGACTAGCGGAACCCTACGAGCAGTACTTC
d_call: TRBD2; j_call: TRBJ2-2; clone_size: -; v_call: TRBV9; cdr3_aa: CASSAQSSGIYTGELFF; cdr3_nt: TGTGCCAGCAGCGCACAGAGTAGCGGGATCTACACCGGGGAGCTGTTTTTT
d_call: -; j_call: TRBJ1-1; clone_size: -; v_call: TRBV2; cdr3_aa: CASRGYTGEAFF; cdr3_nt: TGTGCCAGCAGAGGCTATACAGGGGAAGCTTTCTTT
d_call: TRBD1; j_call: TRBJ2-5; clone_size: -; v_call: TRBV11-2; cdr3_aa: CASSAGQGAGETQYF; cdr3_nt: TGTGCCAGCAGCGCAGGGCAGGGGGCGGGAGAGACCCAGTACTTC
d_call: -; j_call: TRBJ1-4; clone_size: -; v_call: TRBV18; cdr3_aa: CASSPIQSNEKLFF; cdr3_nt: TGTGCCAGCTCACCAATTCAGAGTAATGAAAAACTGTTTTTT
d_call: TRBD1; j_call: TRBJ1-2; clone_size: -; v_call: TRBV19; cdr3_aa: CASIGTGRAYSGYTF; cdr3_nt: TGTGCCAGTATTGGGACAGGTCGGGCATACTCTGGCTACACCTTC
d_call: TRBD1; j_call: TRBJ2-4; clone_size: -; v_call: TRBV5-1; cdr3_aa: CASSHYTGGKAKNIQYF; cdr3_nt: TGCGCCAGCAGCCATTATACAGGGGGGAAAGCCAAAAACATTCAGTACTTC
d_call: -; j_call: TRBJ2-1; clone_size: -; v_call: TRBV4-3; cdr3_aa: CASSQSIGDEQFF; cdr3_nt: TGCGCCAGCAGCCAATCCATAGGTGATGAGCAGTTCTTC
d_call: TRBD2; j_call: TRBJ2-7; clone_size: -; v_call: TRBV11-2; cdr3_aa: CASSFSSGRLDEQYF; cdr3_nt: TGTGCCAGCAGCTTTTCTAGCGGGAGGCTCGACGAGCAGTACTTC
d_call: -; j_call: TRBJ2-7; clone_size: -; v_call: TRBV6-5; cdr3_aa: CASRKTSTGEQYF; cdr3_nt: TGTGCCAGCAGAAAAACTAGTACGGGAGAGCAGTACTTC
d_call: -; j_call: TRBJ2-7; clone_size: -; v_call: TRBV6-1; cdr3_aa: CASSESYYEQYF; cdr3_nt: TGTGCCAGCAGTGAATCTTACTACGAGCAGTACTTC
d_call: -; j_call: TRBJ2-2; clone_size: -; v_call: TRBV5-1; cdr3_aa: CASSLYSYKMGGELFF; cdr3_nt: TGCGCCAGCAGCTTGTACTCGTATAAGATGGGCGGGGAGCTGTTTTTT
d_call: -; j_call: TRBJ2-1; clone_size: -; v_call: TRBV5-1; cdr3_aa: CASSKRRIADIYNEQFF; cdr3_nt: TGCGCCAGCAGTAAAAGGCGTATAGCGGACATCTACAATGAGCAGTTCTTC
d_call: -; j_call: TRBJ2-3; clone_size: -; v_call: TRBV5-1; cdr3_aa: CASSLAGDGFTDTQYF; cdr3_nt: TGCGCCAGCAGCTTGGCGGGTGACGGTTTCACAGATACGCAGTATTTT
d_call: -; j_call: TRBJ2-1; clone_size: -; v_call: TRBV2; cdr3_aa: CASRDLGTTYNEQFF; cdr3_nt: TGTGCCAGCAGAGATCTGGGGACCACTTACAATGAGCAGTTCTTC
d_call: TRBD2; j_call: TRBJ2-3; clone_size: -; v_call: TRBV27; cdr3_aa: CASSPSFAGGTDTQYF; cdr3_nt: TGTGCCAGCAGTCCCTCGTTCGCGGGAGGCACAGATACGCAGTATTTT
d_call: -; j_call: TRBJ2-1; clone_size: -; v_call: TRBV15; cdr3_aa: CATSRDKTLLNNEQFF; cdr3_nt: TGTGCCACCAGCAGAGATAAGACTCTCTTAAACAATGAGCAGTTCTTC
d_call: -; j_call: TRBJ2-3; clone_size: -; v_call: TRBV18; cdr3_aa: CASSPPGGGDTQYF; cdr3_nt: TGTGCCAGCTCACCACCAGGTGGTGGAGATACGCAGTATTTT
d_call: -; j_call: TRBJ2-7; clone_size: -; v_call: TRBV2; cdr3_aa: CASRASTQKDEQYF; cdr3_nt: TGTGCCAGCAGGGCCTCGACTCAGAAGGACGAGCAGTACTTC